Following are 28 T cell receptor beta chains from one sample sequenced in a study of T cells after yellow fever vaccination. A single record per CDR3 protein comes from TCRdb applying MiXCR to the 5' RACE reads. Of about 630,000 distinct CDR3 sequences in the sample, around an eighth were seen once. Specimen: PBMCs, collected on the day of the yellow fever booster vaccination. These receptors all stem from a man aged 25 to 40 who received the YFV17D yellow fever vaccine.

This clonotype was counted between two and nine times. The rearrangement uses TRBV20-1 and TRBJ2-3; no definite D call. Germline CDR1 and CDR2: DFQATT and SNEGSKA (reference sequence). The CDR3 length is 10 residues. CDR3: CSAITDTQYF. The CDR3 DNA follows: TGCAGCGCGATTACAGATACGCAGTATTTT.

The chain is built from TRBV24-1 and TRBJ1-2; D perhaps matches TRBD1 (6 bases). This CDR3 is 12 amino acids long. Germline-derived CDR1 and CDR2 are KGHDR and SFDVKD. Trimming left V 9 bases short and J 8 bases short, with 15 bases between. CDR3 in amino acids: CATSTAGGGYTF. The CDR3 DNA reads TGTGCCACCTCCACCGCCGGGGGCGGCTACACCTTC.

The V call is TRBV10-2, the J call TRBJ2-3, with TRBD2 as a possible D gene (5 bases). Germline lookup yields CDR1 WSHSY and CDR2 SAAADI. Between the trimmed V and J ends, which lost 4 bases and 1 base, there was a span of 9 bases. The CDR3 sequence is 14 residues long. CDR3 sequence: CASSGVGGTDTQYF. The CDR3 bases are TGCGCCAGCAGTGGGGTGGGAGGCACAGATACGCAGTATTTT.

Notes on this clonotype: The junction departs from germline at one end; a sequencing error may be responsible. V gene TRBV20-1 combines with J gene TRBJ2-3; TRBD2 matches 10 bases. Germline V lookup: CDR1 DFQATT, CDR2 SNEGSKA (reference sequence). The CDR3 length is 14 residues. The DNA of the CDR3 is TGCAGTGCTGGGGCAGCGGGAGGGACAGATACGCGGTATTTT. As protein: CSAGAAGGTDTRYF.

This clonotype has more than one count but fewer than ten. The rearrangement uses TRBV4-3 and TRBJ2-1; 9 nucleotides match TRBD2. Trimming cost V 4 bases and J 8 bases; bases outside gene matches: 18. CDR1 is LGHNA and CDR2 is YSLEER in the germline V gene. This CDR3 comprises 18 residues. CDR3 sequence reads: CASSLRYTRAGGGHEQFF. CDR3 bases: TGCGCCAGCAGCCTACGATATACTAGGGCGGGAGGGGGCCATGAGCAGTTCTTC.

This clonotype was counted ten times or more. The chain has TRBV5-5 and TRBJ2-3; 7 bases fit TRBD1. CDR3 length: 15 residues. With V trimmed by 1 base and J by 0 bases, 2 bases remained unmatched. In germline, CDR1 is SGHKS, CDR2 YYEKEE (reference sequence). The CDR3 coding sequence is TGTGCCAGCAGCTTGCGGACAGGCAGCACAGATACGCAGTATTTT. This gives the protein CASSLRTGSTDTQYF.

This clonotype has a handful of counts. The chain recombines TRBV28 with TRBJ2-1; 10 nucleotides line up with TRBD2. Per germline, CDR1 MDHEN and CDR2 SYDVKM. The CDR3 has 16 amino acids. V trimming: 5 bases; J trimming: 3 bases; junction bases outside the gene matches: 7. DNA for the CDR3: TGTGCCAGCAGTCAATCTAGCGGGAGTAACTACAATGAGCAGTTCTTC. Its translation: CASSQSSGSNYNEQFF.

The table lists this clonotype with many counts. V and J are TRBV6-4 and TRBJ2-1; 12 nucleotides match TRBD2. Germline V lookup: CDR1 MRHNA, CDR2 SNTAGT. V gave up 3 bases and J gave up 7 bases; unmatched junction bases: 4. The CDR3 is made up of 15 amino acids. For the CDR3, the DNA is TGTGCCAGCAGTGAGCTAGCGGGAGGGCCAAATGAGCAGTTCTTC. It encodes CASSELAGGPNEQFF.

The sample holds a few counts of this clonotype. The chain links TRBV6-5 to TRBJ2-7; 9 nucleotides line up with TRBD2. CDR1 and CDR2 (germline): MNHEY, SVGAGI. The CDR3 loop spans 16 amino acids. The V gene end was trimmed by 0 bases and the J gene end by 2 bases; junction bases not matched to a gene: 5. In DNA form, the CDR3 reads TGTGCCAGCAGTTACTCGCAGACTAGCGGAGCCTACGAGCAGTACTTC. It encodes CASSYSQTSGAYEQYF.

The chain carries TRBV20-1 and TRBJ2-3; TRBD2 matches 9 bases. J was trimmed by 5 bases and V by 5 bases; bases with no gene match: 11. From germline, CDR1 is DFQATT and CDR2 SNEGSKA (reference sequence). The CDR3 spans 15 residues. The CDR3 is CSAAYSGSGGDTQYF. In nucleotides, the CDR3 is TGCAGTGCTGCTTATAGCGGGAGTGGGGGAGATACGCAGTATTTT.

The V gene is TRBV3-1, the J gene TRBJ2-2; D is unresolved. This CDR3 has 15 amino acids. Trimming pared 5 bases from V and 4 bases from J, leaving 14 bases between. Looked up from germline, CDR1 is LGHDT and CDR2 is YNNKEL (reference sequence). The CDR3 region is CASSNVKLSTGELFF. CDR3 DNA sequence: TGTGCCAGCAGCAACGTTAAACTGAGCACCGGGGAGCTGTTTTTT.

CDR3 in amino acids: CSVGGARGEQYF. CDR3 bases: TGCAGCGTAGGCGGGGCGCGAGGCGAGCAGTACTTC. The chain recombines TRBV29-1 with TRBJ2-7, with D possibly matching TRBD2 (6 bases). Germline V gene lookup returns CDR1 SQVTM and CDR2 ANQGSEA. V gave up 6 bases and J gave up 6 bases, with 15 bases separating them. The CDR3 sequence is 12 residues long.

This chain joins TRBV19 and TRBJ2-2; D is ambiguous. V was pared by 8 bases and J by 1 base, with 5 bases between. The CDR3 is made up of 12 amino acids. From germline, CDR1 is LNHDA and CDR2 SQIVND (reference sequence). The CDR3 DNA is TGTGCCAGTGGCGAGAACACCGGGGAGCTGTTTTTT. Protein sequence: CASGENTGELFF.

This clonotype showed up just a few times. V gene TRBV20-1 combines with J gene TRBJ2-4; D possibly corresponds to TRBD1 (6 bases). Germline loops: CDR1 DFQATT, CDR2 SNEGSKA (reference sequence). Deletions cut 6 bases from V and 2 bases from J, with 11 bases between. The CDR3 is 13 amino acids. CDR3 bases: TGCAGTGCCCCACAGGGATCCAAAAACATTCAGTACTTC. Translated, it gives CSAPQGSKNIQYF.

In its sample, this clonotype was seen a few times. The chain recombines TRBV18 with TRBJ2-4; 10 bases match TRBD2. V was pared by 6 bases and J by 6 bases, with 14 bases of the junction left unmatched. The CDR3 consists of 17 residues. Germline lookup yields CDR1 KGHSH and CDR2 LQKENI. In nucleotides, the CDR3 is TGTGCCAGCTCTCAAGAGGTAGCGGGAGGCGGAGGAAACATTCAGTACTTC. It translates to CASSQEVAGGGGNIQYF.

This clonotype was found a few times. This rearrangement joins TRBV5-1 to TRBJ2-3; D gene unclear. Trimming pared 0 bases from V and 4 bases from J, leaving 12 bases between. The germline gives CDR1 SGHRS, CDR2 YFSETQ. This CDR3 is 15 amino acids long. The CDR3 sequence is CASSLARVGSDTQYF. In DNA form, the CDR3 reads TGCGCCAGCAGCTTGGCTCGGGTTGGGTCAGATACGCAGTATTTT.

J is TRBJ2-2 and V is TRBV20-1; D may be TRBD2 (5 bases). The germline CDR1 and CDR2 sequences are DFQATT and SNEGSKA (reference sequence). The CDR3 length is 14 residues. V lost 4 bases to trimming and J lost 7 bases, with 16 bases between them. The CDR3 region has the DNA TGCAGTGCTACCGTTCGGGGTGGCGGCGGGGAGCTGTTTTTT. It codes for CSATVRGGGGELFF.

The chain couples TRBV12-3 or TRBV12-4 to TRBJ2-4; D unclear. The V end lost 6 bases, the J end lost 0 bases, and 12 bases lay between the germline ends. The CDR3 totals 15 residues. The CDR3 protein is CASSRAGSAKNIQYF. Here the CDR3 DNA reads TGTGCCAGCAGCCGGGCCGGTTCAGCCAAAAACATTCAGTACTTC.

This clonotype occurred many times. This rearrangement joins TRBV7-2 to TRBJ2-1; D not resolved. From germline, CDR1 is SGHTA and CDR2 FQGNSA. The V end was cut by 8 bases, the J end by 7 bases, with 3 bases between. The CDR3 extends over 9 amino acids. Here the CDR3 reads CASPNEQFF. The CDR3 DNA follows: TGTGCCAGCCCGAATGAGCAGTTCTTC.

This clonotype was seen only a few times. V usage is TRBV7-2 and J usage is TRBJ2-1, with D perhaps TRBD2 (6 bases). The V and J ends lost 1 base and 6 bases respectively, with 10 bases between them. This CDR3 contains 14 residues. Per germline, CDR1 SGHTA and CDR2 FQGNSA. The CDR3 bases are TGTGCCAGCAGCTTAGTGCCCGGGGGCAATGAGCAGTTCTTC. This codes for CASSLVPGGNEQFF.

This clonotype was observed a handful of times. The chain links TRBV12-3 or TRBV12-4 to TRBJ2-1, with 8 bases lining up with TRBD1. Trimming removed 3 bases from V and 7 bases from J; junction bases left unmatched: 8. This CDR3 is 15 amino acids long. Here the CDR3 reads CASSFSAGGINEQFF. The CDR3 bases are TGTGCCAGCAGTTTCTCGGCAGGGGGCATTAATGAGCAGTTCTTC.

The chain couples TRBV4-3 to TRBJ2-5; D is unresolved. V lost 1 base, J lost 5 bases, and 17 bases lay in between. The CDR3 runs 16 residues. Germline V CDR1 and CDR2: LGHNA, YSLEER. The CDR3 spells CASSQGLGRPPETQYF. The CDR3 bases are TGCGCCAGCAGCCAAGGACTCGGCAGGCCACCGGAGACCCAGTACTTC.

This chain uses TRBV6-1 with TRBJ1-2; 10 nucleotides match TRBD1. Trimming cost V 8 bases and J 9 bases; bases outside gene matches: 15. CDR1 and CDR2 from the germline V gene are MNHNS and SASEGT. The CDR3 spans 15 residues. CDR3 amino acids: CASHTRWTGGSRYTF. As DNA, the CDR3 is TGTGCCAGCCATACCCGATGGACAGGGGGTTCACGCTACACCTTC.

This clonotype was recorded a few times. In DNA, the CDR3 is TGTGCCAGTAGTATCACCGACGGGGGGTCCTACAATGAGCAGTTCTTC. The encoded protein is CASSITDGGSYNEQFF. The V call is TRBV19, the J call TRBJ2-1; 7 bases are shared with TRBD2. CDR3 length: 16 amino acids. Germline V gives CDR1 LNHDA, CDR2 SQIVND (reference sequence). Unmatched junction bases numbered 6, after V lost 3 bases and J lost 1 base.

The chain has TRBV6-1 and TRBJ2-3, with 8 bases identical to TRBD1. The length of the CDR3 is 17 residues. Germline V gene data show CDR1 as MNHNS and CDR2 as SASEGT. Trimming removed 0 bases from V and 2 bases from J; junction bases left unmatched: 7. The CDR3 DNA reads TGTGCCAGCAGTGAAGCGGCCGGGACAGGTCACACAGATACGCAGTATTTT. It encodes CASSEAAGTGHTDTQYF.

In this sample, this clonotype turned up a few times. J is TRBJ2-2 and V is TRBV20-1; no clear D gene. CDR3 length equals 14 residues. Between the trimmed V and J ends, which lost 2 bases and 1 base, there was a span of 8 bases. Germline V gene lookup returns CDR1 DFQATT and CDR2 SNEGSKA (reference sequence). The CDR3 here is CSARSQRNTGELFF. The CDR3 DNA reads TGCAGTGCTAGAAGTCAAAGGAACACCGGGGAGCTGTTTTTT.

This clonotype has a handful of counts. CDR3 sequence reads: CASSLDVGTSGTEQFF. The CDR3 DNA follows: TGCGCCAGCAGCTTGGACGTCGGGACTAGCGGGACTGAGCAGTTCTTC. This chain joins TRBV5-1 and TRBJ2-1; 13 bases are shared with TRBD2. Trimming removed 0 bases from V and 9 bases from J; junction bases left unmatched: 6. Germline loops: CDR1 SGHRS, CDR2 YFSETQ. This CDR3 comprises 16 residues. The whole variable domain, remainder taken from reference TRBV5-1 and TRBJ2-1, is KAGVTQTPRYLIKTRGQQVTLSCSPISGHRSVSWYQQTPGQGLQFLFEYFSETQRNKGNFPGRFSGRQFSNSRSEMNVSTLELGDSALYLCASSLDVGTSGTEQFFGPGTRLTVL.

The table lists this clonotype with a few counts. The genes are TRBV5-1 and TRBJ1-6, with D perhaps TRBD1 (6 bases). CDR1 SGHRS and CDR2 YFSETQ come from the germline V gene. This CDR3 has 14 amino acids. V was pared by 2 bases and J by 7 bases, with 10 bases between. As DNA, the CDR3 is TGCGCCAGCAGCTTCCGGGACAACAATTCACCCCTCCACTTT. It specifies CASSFRDNNSPLHF.